This T cell receptor (beta chain) was identified in a study of cytomegalovirus exposure and HLA in healthy donors. Separate from the approximately 670-subject first cohort was the approximately 130-subject validation cohort, to which the donors belonged. Assay: immunoSEQ multiplex PCR; the TCRdb copy retains only in-frame clones and omits some. The data hold 110,000 or so clones, with approximately 94% observed a single time. The receptor was isolated from a woman between 18 and 29 years old in good health and CMV-seronegative. The sample taken for sequencing was PBMCs.

In nucleotides, the CDR3 is TGTGCCAGCGGGACTAGCGGGGGGGCCGTGCCCAAAAACATTCAGTACTTC. Amino acid sequence: CASGTSGGAVPKNIQYF. This rearrangement joins TRBV6-4 to TRBJ2-4; 16 nucleotides align to TRBD2. The CDR3 is 17 amino acids. V lost 8 bases to trimming and J lost 2 bases; unmatched junction nucleotides: 6. Germline V gene sequence: CDR1 MRHNA, CDR2 SNTAGT.